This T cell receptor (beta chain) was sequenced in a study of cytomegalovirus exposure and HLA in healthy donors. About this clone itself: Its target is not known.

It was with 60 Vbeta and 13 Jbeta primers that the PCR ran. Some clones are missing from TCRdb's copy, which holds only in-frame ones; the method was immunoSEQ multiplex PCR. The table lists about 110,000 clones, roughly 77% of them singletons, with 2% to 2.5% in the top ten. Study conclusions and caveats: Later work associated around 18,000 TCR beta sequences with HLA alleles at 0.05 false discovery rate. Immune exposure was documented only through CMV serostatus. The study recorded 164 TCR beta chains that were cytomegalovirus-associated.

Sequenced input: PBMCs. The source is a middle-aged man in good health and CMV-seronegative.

In DNA form, the CDR3 reads TGTGCCAGTAGCGGGACTAGCGGGGGGGCCTATTCCAATGAGCAGTTCTTC. Translated, it gives CASSGTSGGAYSNEQFF. The chain recombines TRBV19 with TRBJ2-1, with 16 nucleotides matching TRBD2. CDR1 and CDR2 from the germline V gene are LNHDA and SQIVND (reference sequence). Unmatched junction bases numbered 8, after V lost 6 bases and J lost 6 bases. The CDR3 runs 17 residues.